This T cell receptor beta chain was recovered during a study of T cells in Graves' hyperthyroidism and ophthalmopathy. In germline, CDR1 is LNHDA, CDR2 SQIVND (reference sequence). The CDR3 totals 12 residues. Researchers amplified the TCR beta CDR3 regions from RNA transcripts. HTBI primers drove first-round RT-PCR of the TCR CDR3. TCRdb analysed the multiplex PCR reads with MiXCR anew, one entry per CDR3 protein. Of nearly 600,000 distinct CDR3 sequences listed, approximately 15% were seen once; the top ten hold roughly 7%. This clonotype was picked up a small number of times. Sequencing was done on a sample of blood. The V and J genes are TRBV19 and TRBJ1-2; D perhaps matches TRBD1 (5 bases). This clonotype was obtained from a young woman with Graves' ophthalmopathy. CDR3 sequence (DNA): TGTTCCTTCAGGGCAGAACCCTATGGCTACACCTTC. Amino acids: CSFRAEPYGYTF.